The clone carrying this TCR beta chain was counted only a few times. Antigen unknown. The sample comes from a study of response to subunit inactivated influenza vaccine. Whole-study results and caveats: It was suggested by the authors that few new T cells are recruited by each seasonal influenza vaccination.

The V segment lost 8 bases and the J segment 6 bases; nucleotides outside the gene matches: 4. The CDR3 runs 13 residues. CDR1 and CDR2 (germline): ENHRY, SYGVKD. TCRdb called the RT-PCR reads again in MiXCR, with one record for every CDR3 protein. This table has roughly 670,000 distinct CDR3 sequences, about 15% appearing once. The receptor's source is a man over 45 who received an inactivated influenza vaccine. The specimen was PBMCs from blood, collected 14 to 15 days before vaccination. The chain links TRBV10-3 to TRBJ2-1, with 10 bases identical to TRBD1. CDR3 nucleotide sequence: TGTGCCATCGCCCGGACAGGGGGCAATGAGCAGTTCTTC. Translating gives CAIARTGGNEQFF.